Listed below are T cell receptor beta chains from one sample, sequenced in a study of beta chain features in type 1 diabetes. Repertoires were generated with immunoSEQ multiplex PCR, while TCRdb's copy carries only in-frame clones and drops some. In the table there are about 160,000 clones, roughly 63% of which are singletons. Sequencing was performed on naive CD4+ T cells from blood. The receptors were gathered from a man in his thirties or forties with type 1 diabetes. Both conserved end residues are part of each CDR3. A D gene is named only where the DNA matches it firmly. Clone sizes are given selectively: once, few, many, or a class where the clone is expanded.

d_gene: .
abundance: few
j_gene: TRBJ2-4
v_gene: TRBV21-1
CDR3nt: TGTGCCAGCAGCAAACTGCTCTCCAAAAACATTCAGTACTTC
CDR3aa: CASSKLLSKNIQYF

d_gene: .
abundance: once
j_gene: TRBJ2-3
v_gene: TRBV29-1
CDR3nt: TGCAGCGTTGAATTCGGGGGCGGATCAGATACGCAGTATTTT
CDR3aa: CSVEFGGGSDTQYF

d_gene: TRBD2
abundance: .
j_gene: TRBJ2-3
v_gene: TRBV30
CDR3nt: TGTGCCTTAACGGGGGGAACAGATACGCAGTATTTT
CDR3aa: CALTGGTDTQYF

d_gene: TRBD1
abundance: .
j_gene: TRBJ2-7
v_gene: TRBV5-4
CDR3nt: TGTGCCAGCAGCTTCCGGGACAGAGCCTACGAGCAGTACTTC
CDR3aa: CASSFRDRAYEQYF

d_gene: TRBD1
abundance: few
j_gene: TRBJ2-2
v_gene: TRBV5-5
CDR3nt: TGTGCCAGCAGTGGACAGGGGAACACCGGGGAGCTGTTTTTT
CDR3aa: CASSGQGNTGELFF

d_gene: .
abundance: .
j_gene: TRBJ2-3
v_gene: TRBV20-1
CDR3nt: TGCAGTGCTAGCTTCCTTGGTACGCAGTATTTT
CDR3aa: CSASFLGTQYF

d_gene: TRBD1
abundance: .
j_gene: TRBJ2-7
v_gene: TRBV30
CDR3nt: TGTGCCTGGAGTGCCGGGACAGGGATCTACGAGCAGTACTTC
CDR3aa: CAWSAGTGIYEQYF

d_gene: .
abundance: .
j_gene: TRBJ2-7
v_gene: TRBV29-1
CDR3nt: TGCAGCGCCAGGAAAGGTTTGGCCTACGAGCAGTACTTC
CDR3aa: CSARKGLAYEQYF

d_gene: TRBD1
abundance: few
j_gene: TRBJ1-6
v_gene: TRBV10-3
CDR3nt: TGTGCTACTCGCACGGACAGGCACTTT
CDR3aa: CATRTDRHF

d_gene: .
abundance: few
j_gene: TRBJ1-4
v_gene: TRBV28
CDR3nt: TGTGCCAGCAGGACTACAGGGCCTGCTAATGAAAAACTGTTTTTT
CDR3aa: CASRTTGPANEKLFF

d_gene: TRBD1
abundance: .
j_gene: TRBJ1-5
v_gene: TRBV6-5
CDR3nt: TGTGCCAGCAGTTACTCGAGTGGGACAGGGGACCAGCCCCAGCATTTT
CDR3aa: CASSYSSGTGDQPQHF

d_gene: .
abundance: .
j_gene: TRBJ1-1
v_gene: TRBV6-5
CDR3nt: TGTGCCAGCAGCAATACCCGGGGAGAAGCTTTCTTT
CDR3aa: CASSNTRGEAFF

d_gene: .
abundance: .
j_gene: TRBJ1-1
v_gene: TRBV20-1
CDR3nt: TGCAGTGGAAGGGGCGACACTGAAGCTTTCTTT
CDR3aa: CSGRGDTEAFF

d_gene: .
abundance: once
j_gene: TRBJ2-7
v_gene: TRBV27
CDR3nt: TGTGCCCAACTAAGGAGGGACAATCCCTCCTACGAGCAGTACTTC
CDR3aa: CAQLRRDNPSYEQYF

d_gene: .
abundance: .
j_gene: TRBJ2-7
v_gene: TRBV29-1
CDR3nt: TGCAGCGTTGACAACCGGACGCACTCCTACGAGCAGTACTTC
CDR3aa: CSVDNRTHSYEQYF

d_gene: .
abundance: .
j_gene: TRBJ2-7
v_gene: TRBV18
CDR3nt: TGTGCCAGCTCACCACCGACTGCCTCCTACGAGCAGTACTTC
CDR3aa: CASSPPTASYEQYF

d_gene: .
abundance: .
j_gene: TRBJ2-7
v_gene: TRBV13
CDR3nt: TGTGCCAGCAGCTCAGCCTCGGACGGAGGGGCCTACGAGCAGTACTTC
CDR3aa: CASSSASDGGAYEQYF

d_gene: .
abundance: .
j_gene: TRBJ2-5
v_gene: TRBV12-5
CDR3nt: TGTGCTAGTGGTTGGGAAGAGACCCAGTACTTC
CDR3aa: CASGWEETQYF

d_gene: .
abundance: .
j_gene: TRBJ1-1
v_gene: TRBV6-5
CDR3nt: TGTGCCAGCAGTTACATGGCAGCGAACACTGAAGCTTTCTTT
CDR3aa: CASSYMAANTEAFF

d_gene: TRBD1
abundance: .
j_gene: TRBJ2-3
v_gene: TRBV27
CDR3nt: TGTGCCAGCAGCCAACCGGGACAGCCTACAGATACGCAGTATTTT
CDR3aa: CASSQPGQPTDTQYF

d_gene: .
abundance: few
j_gene: TRBJ2-1
v_gene: TRBV29-1
CDR3nt: TGCAGCGCGGGGGCTTCCTACAATGAGCAGTTCTTC
CDR3aa: CSAGASYNEQFF

d_gene: TRBD2
abundance: .
j_gene: TRBJ2-1
v_gene: TRBV30
CDR3nt: TGTGCCTGGATGCCAGGACTAGCCTTCTCCTACAATGAGCAGTTCTTC
CDR3aa: CAWMPGLAFSYNEQFF

d_gene: TRBD1
abundance: few
j_gene: TRBJ2-5
v_gene: TRBV5-1
CDR3nt: TGCGCCAGCAGCTTGGCCCGGGACAGGCATCTGGGGGGAGAGACCCAGTACTTC
CDR3aa: CASSLARDRHLGGETQYF

d_gene: .
abundance: few
j_gene: TRBJ2-3
v_gene: TRBV29-1
CDR3nt: TGCAGCGTCCCAGAGGCTTACACAGATACGCAGTATTTT
CDR3aa: CSVPEAYTDTQYF

d_gene: TRBD2
abundance: few
j_gene: TRBJ2-7
v_gene: TRBV9
CDR3nt: TGTGCCAGCAGCGTAGGTCTAGCGGGGGAGACCTACGAGCAGTACTTC
CDR3aa: CASSVGLAGETYEQYF

d_gene: .
abundance: few
j_gene: TRBJ1-4
v_gene: TRBV7-9
CDR3nt: TGTGCCAGCAGCTTGTTGCGGGATAATGAAAAACTGTTTTTT
CDR3aa: CASSLLRDNEKLFF

d_gene: TRBD1
abundance: .
j_gene: TRBJ1-2
v_gene: TRBV7-9
CDR3nt: TGTGCCAGCAGCGCCACAGGGGGCGACTATGGCTACACCTTC
CDR3aa: CASSATGGDYGYTF

d_gene: TRBD1
abundance: .
j_gene: TRBJ1-2
v_gene: TRBV13
CDR3nt: TGTGCCACCAGACAGGGAGGAACCTATGGCTACACCTTC
CDR3aa: CATRQGGTYGYTF

d_gene: .
abundance: .
j_gene: TRBJ2-3
v_gene: TRBV30
CDR3nt: TGTGCCTGGACCAGTACAGATACGCAGTATTTT
CDR3aa: CAWTSTDTQYF

d_gene: TRBD2
abundance: once
j_gene: TRBJ2-3
v_gene: TRBV7-2
CDR3nt: TGTGCCAGCAGCGGACTAGCGGATAGCACAGATACGCAGTATTTT
CDR3aa: CASSGLADSTDTQYF

d_gene: TRBD1
abundance: few
j_gene: TRBJ1-1
v_gene: TRBV28
CDR3nt: TGTGCCAGCAGGCGCACAGGGGGAGTGAACACTGAAGCTTTCTTT
CDR3aa: CASRRTGGVNTEAFF

d_gene: TRBD1
abundance: .
j_gene: TRBJ1-1
v_gene: TRBV29-1
CDR3nt: TGCAGCGTTGGACAGGGGGCTGAAGCTTTCTTT
CDR3aa: CSVGQGAEAFF

d_gene: TRBD1
abundance: .
j_gene: TRBJ2-2
v_gene: TRBV20-1
CDR3nt: TGCAGTGCTGGCCGGGACAGGGTCCTGTTTTTT
CDR3aa: CSAGRDRVLFF

d_gene: TRBD1
abundance: few
j_gene: TRBJ1-5
v_gene: TRBV6-6
CDR3nt: TGTGCCAGCAGTCCTACCCAGACAGGGGGTCCCTTGCCCCAGCATTTT
CDR3aa: CASSPTQTGGPLPQHF

d_gene: TRBD1
abundance: .
j_gene: TRBJ2-3
v_gene: TRBV2
CDR3nt: TGTGCCAGCAGTCGACAGGGGGCGCGGACAGATACGCAGTATTTT
CDR3aa: CASSRQGARTDTQYF

d_gene: TRBD1
abundance: .
j_gene: TRBJ1-5
v_gene: TRBV29-1
CDR3nt: TGCAGCGTTGCTCTCCAGGGGGATAGCAATCAGCCCCAGCATTTT
CDR3aa: CSVALQGDSNQPQHF

d_gene: .
abundance: .
j_gene: TRBJ2-3
v_gene: TRBV9
CDR3nt: TGTGCCAGCAGCGTAATGGGAACAGATACGCAGTATTTT
CDR3aa: CASSVMGTDTQYF

d_gene: TRBD1
abundance: few
j_gene: TRBJ1-5
v_gene: TRBV29-1
CDR3nt: TGCAGCGTTACAGGGGGCGGCAATCAGCCCCAGCATTTT
CDR3aa: CSVTGGGNQPQHF

d_gene: TRBD1
abundance: .
j_gene: TRBJ2-7
v_gene: TRBV7-9
CDR3nt: TGTGCCAGCAGCTTAGCCGGGACAGGGCGTTCCGAGCAGTACTTC
CDR3aa: CASSLAGTGRSEQYF

d_gene: .
abundance: .
j_gene: TRBJ2-7
v_gene: TRBV18
CDR3nt: TGTGCCAGCTCACCAATCCCTTTGAGAAGCTCCTACGAGCAGTACTTC
CDR3aa: CASSPIPLRSSYEQYF

d_gene: TRBD2
abundance: .
j_gene: TRBJ2-3
v_gene: TRBV7-9
CDR3nt: TGTGCCAGCAGTCCCGGGCTAGCGGACACAGATACGCAGTATTTT
CDR3aa: CASSPGLADTDTQYF

d_gene: .
abundance: .
j_gene: TRBJ2-5
v_gene: TRBV29-1
CDR3nt: TGCAGCGTTGAACTACTGCCTTTAGAGACCCAGTACTTC
CDR3aa: CSVELLPLETQYF

d_gene: .
abundance: few
j_gene: TRBJ2-7
v_gene: TRBV6-6
CDR3nt: TGTGCCAGCAGTCCGACCGACGAGTACGAGCAGTACTTC
CDR3aa: CASSPTDEYEQYF

d_gene: .
abundance: .
j_gene: TRBJ1-2
v_gene: TRBV30
CDR3nt: TGTGCCTGGAGTTATCGTCGGGAGGGCGGCTACACCTTC
CDR3aa: CAWSYRREGGYTF

d_gene: .
abundance: .
j_gene: TRBJ1-5
v_gene: TRBV25-1
CDR3nt: TGTGCCAGCAGTGGGGCAGGAGTCGGCAATCAGCCCCAGCATTTT
CDR3aa: CASSGAGVGNQPQHF

d_gene: .
abundance: few
j_gene: TRBJ2-3
v_gene: TRBV10-3
CDR3nt: TGTGCCATCAGTGAGTCCACAGGGAGTCCAGATACGCAGTATTTT
CDR3aa: CAISESTGSPDTQYF

d_gene: TRBD1
abundance: .
j_gene: TRBJ1-6
v_gene: TRBV19
CDR3nt: TGTGCCAGTAGTATACCCGGACAGGGAGGAGAGTCACCCCTCCACTTT
CDR3aa: CASSIPGQGGESPLHF

d_gene: .
abundance: .
j_gene: TRBJ2-3
v_gene: TRBV29-1
CDR3nt: TGCAGCGTTGAGGACTATTCGAGGGATACGCAGTATTTT
CDR3aa: CSVEDYSRDTQYF

d_gene: .
abundance: few
j_gene: TRBJ2-4
v_gene: TRBV4-3
CDR3nt: TGCGCCAGCAGCCATCGAGGGGTAGCCAAAAACATTCAGTACTTC
CDR3aa: CASSHRGVAKNIQYF

d_gene: TRBD1
abundance: .
j_gene: TRBJ1-1
v_gene: TRBV30
CDR3nt: TGTGCCTGTGACAGGGGCGGTGGCACTGAAGCTTTCTTT
CDR3aa: CACDRGGGTEAFF

d_gene: .
abundance: few
j_gene: TRBJ2-5
v_gene: TRBV7-9
CDR3nt: TGTGCCAGCAGCTTAGGGCAACCTGGTCGGGAGACCCAGTACTTC
CDR3aa: CASSLGQPGRETQYF

d_gene: .
abundance: .
j_gene: TRBJ1-3
v_gene: TRBV2
CDR3nt: TGTGCCAGCAGTGTTGACGGAAACACCATATATTTT
CDR3aa: CASSVDGNTIYF

d_gene: .
abundance: .
j_gene: TRBJ2-6
v_gene: TRBV30
CDR3nt: TGTGCCTGGAACTCCGGTGGGGCCAACGTCCTGACTTTC
CDR3aa: CAWNSGGANVLTF